What follows are 26 T cell receptor beta chains derived from one specimen sequenced in a study of blood T cell repertoires in COVID-19. TCRdb's table, derived via immunoSEQ multiplex PCR, lists solely in-frame clones and lacks some. This table has 250,000 or so clones, 85% to 90% appearing once. The sample was PBMCs or T cells enriched from blood (not recorded which). These receptors were taken from a man aged 40-49 years who had recovered from COVID-19.

The sample holds one count of this clone. The gene calls are TRBV9 and TRBJ2-3; TRBD2 matches 7 bases. The CDR3 covers 16 residues. Per the germline V gene, CDR1 is SGDLS and CDR2 is YYNGEE. J was trimmed by 2 bases and V by 3 bases; bases with no gene match: 9. This chain's CDR3 is CASSGSSGTYTDTQYF. CDR3 DNA sequence: TGTGCCAGCAGCGGTTCTAGCGGAACCTACACAGATACGCAGTATTTT. Full variable domain (outside the CDR3, taken from reference TRBV9 and TRBJ2-3): DSGVTQTPKHLITATGQRVTLRCSPRSGDLSVYWYQQSLDQGLQFLIQYYNGEERAKGNILERFSAQQFPDLHSELNLSSLELGDSALYFCASSGSSGTYTDTQYFGPGTRLTVL.

The rearrangement links TRBV4-1 to TRBJ1-2, with D perhaps TRBD1 (6 bases). The V end lost 1 base, the J end lost 3 bases, and 12 bases lay between the germline ends. Germline assignment: CDR1 MGHRA and CDR2 YSYEKL. The CDR3 consists of 15 residues. In nucleotides, the CDR3 is TGCGCCAGCAGCCAAGTTCAGGGGAGCGACTATGGCTACACCTTC. As protein: CASSQVQGSDYGYTF.

J is TRBJ2-1 and V is TRBV19, with D unresolved. The germline CDR1 and CDR2 sequences are LNHDA and SQIVND (reference sequence). There are 12 residues in the CDR3. The V and J ends lost 5 bases and 5 bases respectively, with 7 bases between them. The DNA of the CDR3 is TGTGCCAGTAGTCTCGGTAACAATGAGCAGTTCTTC. Translation gives CASSLGNNEQFF.

The CDR3 DNA follows: TGTGCCAGCAGTCGGGACAGGGGGAATGCCGGGGAGCTGTTTTTT. Protein product: CASSRDRGNAGELFF. This chain joins TRBV6-5 and TRBJ2-2, with TRBD1 matching over 11 bases. V was clipped by 5 bases and J by 6 bases; unmatched bases: 5. CDR3 length: 15 amino acids. Germline V gene data show CDR1 as MNHEY and CDR2 as SVGAGI.

The chain couples TRBV7-3 to TRBJ2-2; TRBD2 agrees at 8 bases. After removal of 5 bases from V and 7 bases from J, the junction contained 9 bases not matched to a gene. CDR3 length: 15 amino acids. CDR1 is SGHTA and CDR2 is FQGTGA in the germline V gene. The CDR3 coding sequence is TGTGCCAGCAGCCCTGGAGCGGGAGCCAACGGGGAGCTGTTTTTT. Its translation is CASSPGAGANGELFF.

The chain has TRBV25-1 and TRBJ1-6; D perhaps matches TRBD1 (6 bases). This CDR3 region has 15 residues. Germline V gene lookup returns CDR1 MGHDK and CDR2 SYGVNS. Trimming shortened V by 2 bases and J by 5 bases, and 10 bases separated the two germline ends. CDR3 region: CASSEMDRNNSPLHF. CDR3 in DNA: TGTGCCAGCAGTGAAATGGACAGAAATAATTCACCCCTCCACTTT.

The chain is built from TRBV6-2 or TRBV6-3 and TRBJ1-2; D possibly corresponds to TRBD1 (6 bases). The CDR3 has 13 amino acids. The V gene lost 4 bases and the J gene lost 4 bases, with 10 bases spanning the gap. Germline assignment: CDR1 MNHEY and CDR2 SVGEGT. CDR3 loop: CASSLDRSYGYTF. CDR3 nucleotide sequence: TGTGCCAGCAGTTTAGACAGGTCCTATGGCTACACCTTC.

This chain links TRBV19 with TRBJ1-1, with D possibly being TRBD1 (6 bases). Between the trimmed V and J ends, which lost 5 bases and 0 bases, there was a span of 10 bases. The CDR3 contains 14 residues. Germline CDR1 and CDR2: LNHDA and SQIVND (reference sequence). This chain's CDR3 is CASSRTVVNTEAFF. Here the CDR3 DNA reads TGTGCCAGTAGTCGGACAGTCGTGAACACTGAAGCTTTCTTT.

This clone was seen a few times. The gene calls are TRBV7-9 and TRBJ1-6; a weak D match, TRBD1 (5 bases). The CDR3 has 12 amino acids. The V end was cut by 3 bases, the J end by 9 bases, with 6 bases between. Germline V lookup: CDR1 SEHNR, CDR2 FQNEAQ (reference sequence). CDR3 region: CASSFQGSPLHF. CDR3 DNA sequence: TGTGCCAGCAGCTTCCAGGGTTCACCCCTCCACTTT.

This chain links TRBV4-2 with TRBJ2-7, with 10 bases aligning to TRBD2. CDR3 length: 18 residues. J was trimmed by 4 bases and V by 0 bases; bases with no gene match: 12. Germline CDR1 reads LGHNA; CDR2 reads YNFKEQ. CDR3 loop: CASSQDWLLAGARYEQYF. In DNA, the CDR3 is TGTGCCAGCAGCCAAGACTGGCTTCTAGCGGGGGCCAGGTACGAGCAGTACTTC.

V usage is TRBV9 and J usage is TRBJ1-4; 9 bases line up with TRBD1. The germline CDR1 and CDR2 sequences are SGDLS and YYNGEE. The CDR3 has 14 residues. J lost 8 bases, V lost 3 bases, and 5 bases had no gene match. For the CDR3, the DNA is TGTGCCAGCAGCGCCACCGGGACAGGGGAAAAACTGTTTTTT. Its translation is CASSATGTGEKLFF.

The chain combines TRBV5-1 with TRBJ2-2; 9 bases agree with TRBD2. Looked up from germline, CDR1 is SGHRS and CDR2 is YFSETQ. CDR3 length: 16 amino acids. Germline trimming cut 1 base from V and 1 base from J; bases unmatched to any gene: 2. CDR3 residues: CASSLILAGNTGELFF. The CDR3 coding sequence is TGCGCCAGCAGCTTGATACTAGCGGGGAACACCGGGGAGCTGTTTTTT.

This sequence joins TRBV9 and TRBJ1-3; unclear D gene. Per the germline V gene, CDR1 is SGDLS and CDR2 is YYNGEE. The CDR3 extends over 14 amino acids. Trimming took 1 base from V and 0 from J, leaving 5 bases between them. Here the CDR3 reads CASSVPSSGNTIYF. The CDR3 nucleotides read TGTGCCAGCAGCGTACCCAGCTCTGGAAACACCATATATTTT.

This chain connects TRBV7-3 to TRBJ2-3; tentative D call: TRBD1 (6 bases). Germline loops: CDR1 SGHTA, CDR2 FQGTGA. The CDR3 contains 16 residues. Trimming stripped 1 base from V and 5 bases from J, with 16 bases between. The CDR3 nucleotides read TGTGCCAGCAGCTTAATGCGGGCAGGGGCCCGAGATACGCAGTATTTT. Its translation is CASSLMRAGARDTQYF. Filled out from reference TRBV7-3 and TRBJ2-3, the complete variable domain reads GAGVSQTPSNKVTEKGKYVELRCDPISGHTALYWYRQSLGQGPEFLIYFQGTGAADDSGLPNDRFFAVRPEGSVSTLKIQRTERGDSAVYLCASSLMRAGARDTQYFGPGTRLTVL.

The chain recombines TRBV13 with TRBJ2-5, with D hard to call. This CDR3 has 15 amino acids. Trimming pared 5 bases from V and 0 bases from J, leaving 13 bases between. Per the germline V gene, CDR1 is PRHDT and CDR2 is FYEKMQ (reference sequence). CDR3 residues: CASSRLSDNQETQYF. The CDR3 DNA reads as TGTGCCAGCAGCCGTCTATCAGACAACCAAGAGACCCAGTACTTC.

This clone was seen a single time. V gene TRBV5-1 combines with J gene TRBJ2-1, with 7 nucleotides matching TRBD1. Per the germline V gene, CDR1 is SGHRS and CDR2 is YFSETQ. This CDR3 region has 18 residues. V lost 1 base and J lost 4; bases outside the gene matches: 14. Here the CDR3 DNA reads TGCGCCAGCAGCTTGAATCAACAGGGGTTAGTGGGATACAATGAGCAGTTCTTC. Translated, it gives CASSLNQQGLVGYNEQFF.

V is TRBV2 and J is TRBJ1-2; D possibly corresponds to TRBD1 (5 bases). The germline gives CDR1 SNHLY, CDR2 FYNNEI. The CDR3 consists of 15 residues. The V gene lost 6 bases and the J gene lost 2 bases, with 16 bases spanning the gap. The CDR3 DNA follows: TGTGCCAGCAGGCCCCCCCCCTACAGGAACTATGGCTACACCTTC. It codes for CASRPPPYRNYGYTF.

The chain couples TRBV7-9 to TRBJ1-3, with 7 bases fitting TRBD1. With 7 bases clipped from V and 3 bases from J, the junction kept 6 bases outside the gene matches. Germline CDR1 is SEHNR and CDR2 is FQNEAQ (reference sequence). The CDR3 contains 14 residues. The CDR3 sequence: CASTEGAGGNTIYF. The CDR3, as DNA: TGTGCCAGCACAGAGGGGGCAGGTGGAAACACCATATATTTT.

This rearrangement joins TRBV5-1 to TRBJ1-2; 10 bases line up with TRBD1. The CDR3 is 15 amino acids. CDR1 SGHRS and CDR2 YFSETQ come from the germline V gene. The ends lost 7 bases at V and 6 bases at J; junction bases unmatched: 12. The CDR3, as DNA: TGCGCCAGCGGATATAGACAGGGGGCGGATCATGGCTACACCTTC. Translation: CASGYRQGADHGYTF.

This chain uses TRBV7-2 with TRBJ2-3; 7 nucleotides line up with TRBD1. Germline CDR1 is SGHTA and CDR2 is FQGNSA. Losses at the gene ends were 3 bases for V and 0 bases for J; bases not matched to a gene: 3. This CDR3 contains 15 residues. The CDR3 loop reads CASSLDRPSTDTQYF. CDR3 sequence (DNA): TGTGCCAGCAGCTTGGACAGGCCAAGCACAGATACGCAGTATTTT.

V usage is TRBV29-1 and J usage is TRBJ2-7; no clear D. Germline CDR1 SQVTM, CDR2 ANQGSEA. The CDR3 totals 12 residues. The V gene lost 4 bases and the J gene lost 3 bases, with 10 bases spanning the gap. The CDR3 sequence: CSVAQSSYEQYF. The CDR3 region has the DNA TGCAGCGTTGCCCAGTCTAGCTACGAGCAGTACTTC.

The chain links TRBV14 to TRBJ2-5, with D perhaps matching TRBD2 (5 bases). Trimming took 4 bases from V and 4 from J, leaving 10 bases between them. Germline-derived CDR1 and CDR2 are SGHDN and FVKESK. The CDR3 is made up of 13 amino acids. The CDR3 bases are TGTGCCAGCAGCCCCGGGGTTCGAGAGACCCAGTACTTC. It specifies CASSPGVRETQYF.

The chain joins TRBV5-6 to TRBJ2-7, with D possibly TRBD1 on 6 matching bases. Germline CDR1 SGHDT, CDR2 YYEEEE. Trimming removed 4 bases from V and 5 bases from J, with 16 bases in between. CDR3 length: 14 residues. The CDR3 sequence is CASSRSTGIHEQYF. CDR3 DNA: TGTGCCAGCAGCCGTTCCACAGGGATCCACGAGCAGTACTTC.

The rearrangement uses TRBV19 and TRBJ2-1; 10 nucleotides agree with TRBD2. The V gene end was trimmed by 1 base and the J gene end by 2 bases; junction bases not matched to a gene: 5. CDR1 is LNHDA and CDR2 is SQIVND in the germline V gene (reference sequence). CDR3 length: 17 residues. CDR3 residues: CASSIGVGLAAYNEQFF. The CDR3 nucleotides read TGTGCCAGTAGTATAGGCGTCGGACTAGCGGCCTACAATGAGCAGTTCTTC. Filled out from reference TRBV19 and TRBJ2-1, the complete variable domain reads DGGITQSPKYLFRKEGQNVTLSCEQNLNHDAMYWYRQDPGQGLRLIYYSQIVNDFQKGDIAEGYSVSREKKESFPLTVTSAQKNPTAFYLCASSIGVGLAAYNEQFFGPGTRLTVL.

V gene TRBV18 combines with J gene TRBJ2-3, with a tentative D call TRBD2 (7 bases). V dropped 6 bases and J dropped 2 bases, with 12 bases sitting between them. Germline lookup yields CDR1 KGHSH and CDR2 LQKENI. The CDR3 contains 14 residues. CDR3 sequence reads: CASSAGADTDTQYF. The CDR3, as DNA: TGTGCCAGCTCCGCGGGGGCAGACACAGATACGCAGTATTTT.

The genes are TRBV6-5 and TRBJ2-7; TRBD1 matches at 8 bases. This CDR3 spans 14 amino acids. Germline V lookup: CDR1 MNHEY, CDR2 SVGAGI. After removal of 5 bases from V and 0 bases from J, the junction contained 3 bases not matched to a gene. The CDR3 loop reads CASSHGQGSYEQYF. CDR3 in DNA: TGTGCCAGCAGTCACGGACAGGGCTCCTACGAGCAGTACTTC.